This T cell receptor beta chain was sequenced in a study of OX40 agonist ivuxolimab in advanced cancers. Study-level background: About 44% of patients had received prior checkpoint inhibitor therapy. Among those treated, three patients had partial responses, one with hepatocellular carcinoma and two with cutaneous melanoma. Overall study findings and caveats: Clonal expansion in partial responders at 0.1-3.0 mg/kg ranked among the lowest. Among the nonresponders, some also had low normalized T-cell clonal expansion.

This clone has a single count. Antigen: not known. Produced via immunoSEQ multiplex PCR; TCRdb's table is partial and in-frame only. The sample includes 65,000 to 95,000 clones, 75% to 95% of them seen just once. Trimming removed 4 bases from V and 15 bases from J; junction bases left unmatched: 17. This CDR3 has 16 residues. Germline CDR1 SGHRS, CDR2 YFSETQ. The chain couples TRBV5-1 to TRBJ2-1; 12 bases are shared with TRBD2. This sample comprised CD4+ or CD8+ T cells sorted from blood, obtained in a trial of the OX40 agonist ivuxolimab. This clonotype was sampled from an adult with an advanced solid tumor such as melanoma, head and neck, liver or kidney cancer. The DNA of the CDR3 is TGCGCCAGCAGCCTCCAACTTACGACTAGCGGGAGTACTTGGTTCTTC. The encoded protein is CASSLQLTTSGSTWFF.